Following are 2 T cell receptor beta chains from one sample sequenced in a study of tumour-infiltrating T cells in Burkitt lymphoma. The assay was immunoSEQ multiplex PCR, and TCRdb's table has in-frame clones only and misses some. Altogether 3,500 to 4,500 clones are present, 84% being singletons, with the ten largest covering about 13%. The sequencing input was tumor tissue. Every receptor here comes from a human donor with diffuse large B-cell lymphoma. Some clones in this sample may be carry-over from other donors' samples.

V and J are TRBV4-1 and TRBJ1-4; 12 bases are shared with TRBD1. The V segment lost 3 bases and the J segment 0 bases; nucleotides outside the gene matches: 8. Looked up from germline, CDR1 is MGHRA and CDR2 is YSYEKL. The CDR3 contains 19 residues. The CDR3 coding sequence is TGCGCCAGCAGCCATAAACCCGGGACAGGGGGCTCAACTAATGAAAAACTGTTTTTT. It is translated as CASSHKPGTGGSTNEKLFF.

The chain couples TRBV18 to TRBJ1-4; D unresolved. V lost 3 bases, J lost 7 bases, and 15 bases lay in between. CDR3 length equals 15 residues. Germline V gene lookup returns CDR1 KGHSH and CDR2 LQKENI. This chain's CDR3 is CASSPYDDTGEKLFF. The CDR3 region has the DNA TGTGCCAGCTCACCGTACGACGACACCGGTGAAAAACTGTTTTTT. Drawing the rest from reference TRBV18 and TRBJ1-4, the complete variable domain is NAGVMQNPRHLVRRRGQEARLRCSPMKGHSHVYWYRQLPEEGLKFMVYLQKENIIDESGMPKERFSAEFPKEGPSILRIQQVVRGDSAAYFCASSPYDDTGEKLFFGSGTQLSVL.